A single T cell receptor (beta chain) is shown here with its context. This clonotype was seen ten or more times. The clone's antigen remains unknown. No base-level quality is on record; no much larger clone is a single base apart. The data were taken from a study of spatial heterogeneity in lung cancer (dated by TCRdb to the late 2010s). Study-level background: The donors were some 72 patients from the lung TRACERx cohort who had early-stage, untreated non-small cell lung cancer. In the raw uncorrected reads, each unique combination of TCR and UMI appeared more than ten times on average. Nonsynonymous mutation counts, determined by whole-exome sequencing of tumor tissue, were related to TCR repertoire features. TCR alpha and beta repertoires were quantitatively compared across multiple tumor regions, matched nontumor lung and blood in non-small cell lung cancer. Beta-chain transcripts were consistently detected in greater numbers than alpha-chain transcripts, which likely reflects a higher abundance of beta-chain transcripts. Follow-up PBMC samples were sequenced whenever the samples were available, and the median time to follow-up was around 2 years after resection. Both alpha and beta chains were TCR-sequenced in samples taken at surgery, namely 220 tumor regions, more than 62 matched nontumor lung samples and about 54 PBMC samples. General conclusions and limits of the study: Additional single-cell paired TCR alpha and beta sequencing was considered necessary to confirm, at a functional level, the hypothesis that regional TCRs recognize regional mutations. Ubiquitous expanded tumor TCRs were found in blood more often at tumor resection than at routine follow-up. Only roughly 14 patients were included in comparisons of baseline and follow-up blood repertoires.

The V end gives up 3 bases and the J end 0 bases, leaving 2 bases in the junction not matched to a gene. From its cysteine to its phenylalanine, the CDR3 spans 15 amino acids. The retained sequence is limited to the CDR3, 45 bases, with the frame set at the first base. In the germline V gene (reference sequence), CDR1 corresponds to MNHEY and CDR2 to SMNVEV. According to the study, the label for this sample's time point signals: blood at routine non-recurrence follow-up after resection. TCR sequencing used whole RNA extracted from tumor and nontumor lung tissue, or from cryopreserved PBMC samples, without cell sorting. Patients were selected for TCR sequencing only if sufficient RNA was available from at least two tumor regions. The method behind the library was 5' RACE. Sequencing instrument: NextSeq 500. The TCR library protocol attached a unique molecular identifier to each TCR cDNA molecule to allow correction of PCR and sequencing errors. As for the original processing: Decombinator tools were used for TCR identification, UMI-based error correction and CDR3 extraction. Expanded TCRs were defined as those above a frequency of 2 per 1,000, corresponding to the top 1% of the tumor frequency distribution. Rényi diversity was computed with the R vegan package after subsampling each repertoire 100 times to 5,000 TCRs. CDR3 similarity networks were constructed using string-kernel similarity of amino acid triplets, with links drawn between CDR3s whose pairwise similarity was above 0.82. TCRdb took the public reads, trimmed them with fastp at Q25, ran MiXCR for clone calling and kept in-frame beta chains. CDR3 protein sequences are deduplicated, and each keeps its most common genes and DNA. TCRdb's processing, not the study's, gives the V and J calls here. The sample yields more than 95,000 distinct CDR3 sequences; roughly an eighth were counted once. The ten biggest clones cover over 15% of the sample.

Sequenced here: PBMCs, sampled at follow-up. The V gene is TRBV27 and the J gene is TRBJ1-1, with 9 bases aligning to TRBD1. This sequence was found in a male donor with early-stage non-small cell lung cancer. The DNA sequence follows: TGTGCCAGCAGTTTCGGGACAGGGATGAACACTGAAGCTTTCTTT. Translated, this gives CASSFGTGMNTEAFF.